The 6 T cell receptor beta chains listed next were all sequenced from one sample in a study of blood T cell repertoires in COVID-19 (dated by TCRdb to 2018 to 2020). Receptor amplification or capture employed the immunoSEQ multiplex PCR assay. As stored in TCRdb, this immuneACCESS dataset retains in-frame rearrangements with V and J assigned. A fraction of the clones does not appear; measured against another copy, unresolved V genes explain less than half of the discrepancy, and the remainder lacks a known reason. The sample profile shows more than 250,000 clones; roughly 88% of them were found once. Of the sample, 1.5% to 2% is held by the ten largest clones. The sample was peripheral blood. Receptors originate from a young woman with COVID-19, enrolled during active disease.

This clone showed up just once. This rearrangement joins TRBV9 to TRBJ2-3, with TRBD2 matching over 10 bases. The CDR3 runs to 16 residues. Germline V lookup: CDR1 SGDLS, CDR2 YYNGEE. The trim removed 2 bases at V and 3 bases at J, leaving 6 bases unmatched. This CDR3 reads CASSVTPGLATDTQYF. CDR3 nucleotides: TGTGCCAGCAGCGTTACCCCGGGACTAGCGACAGATACGCAGTATTTT. Filled out from reference TRBV9 and TRBJ2-3, the complete variable domain reads DSGVTQTPKHLITATGQRVTLRCSPRSGDLSVYWYQQSLDQGLQFLIQYYNGEERAKGNILERFSAQQFPDLHSELNLSSLELGDSALYFCASSVTPGLATDTQYFGPGTRLTVL.

This rearrangement joins TRBV2 to TRBJ1-5; weak D call: TRBD1 (6 bases). CDR1 and CDR2 from the germline V gene are SNHLY and FYNNEI. V dropped 6 bases and J dropped 5 bases, with 14 bases sitting between them. This CDR3 spans 14 amino acids. The CDR3 here is CASRGPGVYQPQHF. CDR3 sequence (DNA): TGTGCCAGCAGGGGACCAGGGGTGTATCAGCCCCAGCATTTT. Together with reference TRBV2 and TRBJ1-5, the CDR3 gives the full variable domain: EPEVTQTPSHQVTQMGQEVILRCVPISNHLYFYWYRQILGQKVEFLVSFYNNEISEKSEIFDDQFSVERPDGSNFTLKIRSTKLEDSAMYFCASRGPGVYQPQHFGDGTRLSIL.

This clone was observed a single time. The CDR3: CASRTGTSGKETQYF. CDR3 sequence (DNA): TGTGCCAGCAGGACCGGGACTAGCGGTAAAGAGACCCAGTACTTC. The V call is TRBV6-5, the J call TRBJ2-5; 11 nucleotides line up with TRBD2. The J segment lost 3 bases and the V segment lost 6 bases, leaving 6 bases of the junction unmatched. The CDR3 has 15 residues. CDR1 and CDR2 (germline): MNHEY, SVGAGI.

CDR3 in amino acids: CASSWSRANTGELFF. In DNA form, the CDR3 reads TGTGCCAGCAGTTGGAGCAGGGCTAACACCGGGGAGCTGTTTTTT. This chain joins TRBV6-5 and TRBJ2-2, with a weak D call TRBD1 (5 bases). V dropped 4 bases and J dropped 2 bases, with 11 bases sitting between them. CDR1 is MNHEY, CDR2 SVGAGI, per germline. The CDR3 contains 15 residues.

V is TRBV6-5 and J is TRBJ2-3, with a possible D match to TRBD2 (5 bases). This CDR3 comprises 15 residues. CDR1 and CDR2 (germline): MNHEY, SVGAGI. V lost 7 bases and J lost 0, with 14 bases in between. CDR3 protein: CASNSGRTSTDTQYF. CDR3 DNA sequence: TGTGCCAGCAACTCAGGACGGACTAGCACAGATACGCAGTATTTT.

This chain links TRBV29-1 with TRBJ1-4; D is undetermined. CDR3 size: 12 residues. Germline assignment: CDR1 SQVTM and CDR2 ANQGSEA. Trimming pared 5 bases from V and 4 bases from J, leaving 8 bases between. DNA for the CDR3: TGCAGCGTTCGGGGATTTAATGAAAAACTGTTTTTT. Translated, it gives CSVRGFNEKLFF.